Each of the 21 T cell receptor beta chains below was sequenced from the same sample in a study of blood T cell repertoires in COVID-19. Sequencing used immunoSEQ multiplex PCR; TCRdb keeps in-frame clones, though not all of them. The sample yields approximately 98,000 clones, 88% seen once. Source material: peripheral blood. The receptors originated from a human donor in a cohort sampled during active COVID-19.

The chain is built from TRBV3-1 (or the pseudogene TRBV3-2) and TRBJ1-5; TRBD1 agrees at 8 bases. Trimming removed 4 bases from V and 6 bases from J; junction bases left unmatched: 5. Germline lookup yields CDR1 LGHDT and CDR2 YNNKEL (reference sequence). This CDR3 spans 14 amino acids. CDR3 sequence reads: CASSRTGFGQPQHF. The CDR3 region has the DNA TGTGCCAGCAGCCGGACAGGGTTTGGTCAGCCCCAGCATTTT.

The V and J genes are TRBV29-1 and TRBJ2-1; TRBD2 agrees at 11 bases. The J segment lost 2 bases and the V segment lost 4 bases, leaving 4 bases of the junction unmatched. CDR1 is SQVTM, CDR2 ANQGSEA, per germline. CDR3 length: 15 amino acids. CDR3 protein: CSVGNSGRAYNEQFF. CDR3 in DNA: TGCAGCGTTGGGAATAGCGGGAGGGCCTACAATGAGCAGTTCTTC.

The chain links TRBV12-3 or TRBV12-4 to TRBJ1-2, with TRBD1 matching over 9 bases. The CDR3 runs to 12 residues. Trimming cost V 5 bases and J 8 bases; bases outside gene matches: 3. CDR3 amino acids: CASSRGQGGYTF. Written as DNA, the CDR3 is TGTGCCAGCAGTAGAGGACAGGGGGGCTACACCTTC.

This chain uses TRBV2 with TRBJ1-1; D is uncertain. The germline V gene has CDR1 SNHLY and CDR2 FYNNEI. Trimming pared 4 bases from V and 1 base from J, leaving 10 bases between. This CDR3 is 14 amino acids long. Written as DNA, the CDR3 is TGTGCCAGCAGTGGGGCGATAGGGAACACTGAAGCTTTCTTT. Amino acid sequence: CASSGAIGNTEAFF.

This clone appeared once. The CDR3 protein is CASSAGTGELFF. The CDR3 bases are TGTGCCAGCAGTGCCGGGACCGGGGAGCTGTTTTTT. V and J are TRBV2 and TRBJ2-2, with D unresolved. V lost 4 bases to trimming and J lost 5 bases, with 5 bases between them. Germline lookup yields CDR1 SNHLY and CDR2 FYNNEI. This CDR3 region has 12 residues.

This clone was observed a single time. The chain joins TRBV6-5 to TRBJ1-3, with 7 bases aligning to TRBD1. The CDR3 contains 15 residues. Germline assignment: CDR1 MNHEY and CDR2 SVGAGI. Losses at the gene ends were 6 bases for V and 4 bases for J; bases not matched to a gene: 9. This CDR3 is CASSQDRPGGNTIYF. CDR3 nucleotide sequence: TGTGCCAGCAGCCAGGACAGGCCGGGAGGAAACACCATATATTTT.

The gene calls are TRBV12-3 or TRBV12-4 and TRBJ2-5; D uncertain. Deletions cut 4 bases from V and 4 bases from J, with 10 bases between. CDR3 size: 13 residues. The CDR3 DNA reads TGTGCCAGCAGTTACGTAGTGTCAGAGACCCAGTACTTC. Translation: CASSYVVSETQYF.

J is TRBJ2-5 and V is TRBV11-3, with 8 bases lining up with TRBD2. This CDR3 has 15 residues. The junction had 3 bases not matched to a gene; V was cut back by 1 base and J by 2 bases. CDR1 is SGHNT and CDR2 is YENEEA in the germline V gene. CDR3 DNA sequence: TGTGCCAGCAGCTTAGGACGGGGGGGACAAGAGACCCAGTACTTC. Its protein product is CASSLGRGGQETQYF.

V is TRBV4-1 and J is TRBJ2-7; 7 nucleotides match TRBD2. V shed 1 base, J shed 2 bases, and the junction held 5 bases outside the gene matches. Germline V gene data show CDR1 as MGHRA and CDR2 as YSYEKL. CDR3 length: 15 amino acids. CDR3 region: CASSQVEGGTYEQYF. In DNA form, the CDR3 reads TGCGCCAGCAGCCAAGTCGAGGGAGGGACCTACGAGCAGTACTTC.

The chain has TRBV7-2 and TRBJ1-3; the D is unclear. CDR3 length: 13 residues. With 3 bases removed from V and 3 bases from J, the gap between germline ends came to 6 bases. The germline gives CDR1 SGHTA, CDR2 FQGNSA. The CDR3 loop reads CASSFYGGNTIYF. CDR3 bases: TGTGCCAGCAGCTTTTACGGTGGAAACACCATATATTTT.

The rearrangement joins TRBV6-1 to TRBJ2-7; D may be TRBD2 (6 bases). The germline V and J ends were trimmed by 1 base and 0 bases, with 10 bases remaining between them. The CDR3 sequence is 15 residues long. The germline CDR1 and CDR2 sequences are MNHNS and SASEGT. In DNA form, the CDR3 reads TGTGCCAGCAGTGAAGGGGACTCTTACTCCTACGAGCAGTACTTC. Encoded protein: CASSEGDSYSYEQYF.

V gene TRBV19 combines with J gene TRBJ1-1, with D possibly being TRBD1 (5 bases). Trimming cost V 5 bases and J 11 bases, with 15 bases left between them. The germline V gene has CDR1 LNHDA and CDR2 SQIVND (reference sequence). The CDR3 runs 12 residues. This CDR3 reads CASSLGTGGAFF. CDR3 sequence (DNA): TGTGCCAGTAGTCTGGGGACGGGGGGTGCTTTCTTT.

This clone was seen many times. V gene TRBV11-2 combines with J gene TRBJ1-2; a possible D gene is TRBD1 (6 bases). Germline V gene lookup returns CDR1 SGHAT and CDR2 FQNNGV. V gave up 1 base and J gave up 4 bases, with 10 bases separating them. This CDR3 spans 14 amino acids. Written as DNA, the CDR3 is TGTGCCAGCAGCTTAGCGGACAGCCTCTATGGCTACACCTTC. Its protein product is CASSLADSLYGYTF.

The chain is built from TRBV2 and TRBJ2-1; 7 bases match TRBD1. Per the germline V gene, CDR1 is SNHLY and CDR2 is FYNNEI. V shed 8 bases, J shed 4 bases, and the junction held 5 bases outside the gene matches. This CDR3 spans 13 amino acids. The CDR3 DNA reads TGTGCCAGCCAGGGGGTCTCGTACAATGAGCAGTTCTTC. It is translated as CASQGVSYNEQFF.

This chain links TRBV11-2 with TRBJ2-5, with TRBD2 matching 8 bases. With 4 bases clipped from V and 4 bases from J, the junction kept 5 bases outside the gene matches. CDR1 is SGHAT, CDR2 FQNNGV, per germline. The CDR3 is 14 residues long. The CDR3 bases are TGTGCCAGCAGCTCCCGGACTAGCAGAGAGACCCAGTACTTC. Translating gives CASSSRTSRETQYF.

The chain couples TRBV27 to TRBJ2-1; 13 positions match TRBD2. The CDR3 loop spans 17 amino acids. CDR1 and CDR2 (germline): MNHEY, SMNVEV (reference sequence). Trimming cost V 5 bases and J 7 bases; bases outside gene matches: 11. The CDR3 bases are TGTGCCAGCAGTAGGGACAGGAGGACTAGCGGGAGTAATGAGCAGTTCTTC. Its protein product is CASSRDRRTSGSNEQFF.

The chain joins TRBV7-3 to TRBJ1-1; tentatively, D is TRBD1 (6 bases). Trimming left V 4 bases short and J 11 bases short, with 17 bases between. CDR1 and CDR2 (germline): SGHTA, FQGTGA. The CDR3 length is 13 residues. CDR3 nucleotides: TGTGCCAGCAGCTCTTGGGGGCGGATTAGCGCTTTCTTT. Its protein product is CASSSWGRISAFF.

Only one count was recorded for this clone. The genes are TRBV5-4 and TRBJ2-7; D is perhaps TRBD1 (5 bases). V shed 6 bases and J shed 1 base, with 14 bases lying between them. This CDR3 has 14 residues. Germline V gene lookup returns CDR1 SGHNT and CDR2 YYREEE (reference sequence). CDR3 sequence reads: CASKTTASSYEQYF. The CDR3 DNA sequence: TGTGCCAGCAAGACGACAGCCTCTTCCTACGAGCAGTACTTC.

The chain employs TRBV18 and TRBJ2-1; 9 bases agree with TRBD1. The CDR3 spans 15 residues. Trimming cost V 6 bases and J 7 bases; bases outside gene matches: 10. CDR1 is KGHSH and CDR2 is LQKENI in the germline V gene. DNA of the CDR3: TGTGCCAGCTCCAGGACAGGACAGGGGTGGAATGAGCAGTTCTTC. Translated: CASSRTGQGWNEQFF. Together with reference TRBV18 and TRBJ2-1, the CDR3 gives the full variable domain: NAGVMQNPRHLVRRRGQEARLRCSPMKGHSHVYWYRQLPEEGLKFMVYLQKENIIDESGMPKERFSAEFPKEGPSILRIQQVVRGDSAAYFCASSRTGQGWNEQFFGPGTRLTVL.

V and J are TRBV5-1 and TRBJ2-5, with 8 bases matching TRBD1. Trimming at V came to 7 bases and at J to 1 base, leaving 12 bases not matched to a gene. Germline lookup yields CDR1 SGHRS and CDR2 YFSETQ. The CDR3 consists of 16 residues. Here the CDR3 DNA reads TGCGCCAGCCGGACAGGGACGGGGGCAGTCCAAGAGACCCAGTACTTC. As protein: CASRTGTGAVQETQYF. Together with reference TRBV5-1 and TRBJ2-5, the CDR3 gives the full variable domain: KAGVTQTPRYLIKTRGQQVTLSCSPISGHRSVSWYQQTPGQGLQFLFEYFSETQRNKGNFPGRFSGRQFSNSRSEMNVSTLELGDSALYLCASRTGTGAVQETQYFGPGTRLLVL.

This chain uses TRBV19 with TRBJ2-1; possible D gene TRBD2, 6 bases. Trimming stripped 4 bases from V and 6 bases from J, with 16 bases between. Germline loops: CDR1 LNHDA, CDR2 SQIVND (reference sequence). The CDR3 spans 15 residues. The CDR3 sequence: CASSRRRDPLNEQFF. Here the CDR3 DNA reads TGTGCCAGTAGTAGGAGGAGGGACCCACTCAATGAGCAGTTCTTC. The full variable domain, with the rest looked up from reference TRBV19 and TRBJ2-1, is DGGITQSPKYLFRKEGQNVTLSCEQNLNHDAMYWYRQDPGQGLRLIYYSQIVNDFQKGDIAEGYSVSREKKESFPLTVTSAQKNPTAFYLCASSRRRDPLNEQFFGPGTRLTVL.